This T cell receptor beta chain was captured in a study of shared clonotypes between healthy human individuals. Whole-study findings and limits: Unshared clonotypes carried lower generation probabilities than those common to all four donors. Among donors, sharing of clonotypes was expected to be affected by sequencing depth.

The assay was carried out at the deep level. The assay was immunoSEQ multiplex PCR, and TCRdb's table has in-frame clones only and misses some. The table lists about 590,000 clones, roughly 95% of them singletons, with 0.11% in the top ten. The naive CD8 subset, CD45RO-negative cells positively selected for CCR7, excluded terminally differentiated effector memory CD45RA+ cells. There were no recent acute infections or vaccinations among the donors, who were healthy HIV-negative adults. The ends were cut back, 0 bases at V and 5 bases at J, with 17 bases in the middle. The CDR3 extends over 16 amino acids. Germline CDR1 reads SGHRS; CDR2 reads YFSETQ. About this clone: Its specificity is unknown.

The sequencing input was naive CD8+ T cells sorted from blood. The TCR originated in a woman in her 30s in good health. The V gene is TRBV5-1, the J gene TRBJ1-1; TRBD1 might be the D (5 bases). CDR3 residues: CASSLGGRGLATEAFF. The CDR3 region has the DNA TGCGCCAGCAGCTTGGGGGGACGGGGTCTTGCGACTGAAGCTTTCTTT.